The present TCR beta chain was sequenced within a study of shared clonotypes between healthy human individuals. Assay: immunoSEQ multiplex PCR; the TCRdb copy retains only in-frame clones and omits some. The top ten hold roughly 1.1% of the sample, which has about 2 million clones, approximately 94% seen once. Naive CD8 cells were CD45RO-negative, positively selected for CCR7, excluding terminally differentiated effector memory CD45RA+ cells. Concerning this clone itself: The same CDR3 is also encoded by other DNA sequences in this sample.

Sequenced input: naive CD8+ T cells sorted from blood. This sequence was found in a man younger than 35 in good health.

In DNA form, the CDR3 reads TGTGCCAGCAGTGAAGTAGGCTACGAGCAGTACTTC. Amino acid sequence: CASSEVGYEQYF. This chain uses TRBV2 with TRBJ2-7, with unresolved D. Germline V gives CDR1 SNHLY, CDR2 FYNNEI. The V and J ends lost 1 base and 3 bases respectively, with 4 bases between them. This CDR3 is 12 amino acids long.